This T cell receptor beta chain was profiled in a study of cytomegalovirus exposure and HLA in healthy donors. The CDR3 consists of 16 residues. Germline CDR1 reads LNHDA; CDR2 reads SQIVND (reference sequence). V was pared by 0 bases and J by 4 bases, with 6 bases of the junction left unmatched. The PCR had 60 Vbeta and 13 Jbeta primers. Per the study methods: Later, 80 million or so unique TCR beta chains were counted in an analysis, and roughly 10 million of them were shared. Some clones are missing from TCRdb's copy, which holds only in-frame ones; the method was immunoSEQ multiplex PCR. V, J and clone size are those of that table, while D and trimming were read from the DNA. Of over 150,000 clones in the sample, more than 70% were seen once.

Sequences were obtained from PBMCs. This chain links TRBV19 with TRBJ2-3; TRBD2 matches 8 bases. The clonotype was recovered from a man aged 55-75 years in good health and CMV-seronegative. CDR3 amino acids: CASSIDPGLGADTQYF. The DNA for the CDR3 is TGTGCCAGTAGTATAGATCCGGGACTAGGGGCAGATACGCAGTATTTT.